These 20 T cell receptor beta chains originate from one sample sequenced in a study of blood T cell repertoires in COVID-19. Profiled with immunoSEQ multiplex PCR; TCRdb holds only in-frame clones, not every one. Of under 40,000 clones listed, 85% to 95% are singletons. The sample comprised peripheral blood. These receptors originate from a human donor in a cohort sampled during active COVID-19.

V gene TRBV29-1 combines with J gene TRBJ2-1, with 9 positions matching TRBD2. Per the germline V gene, CDR1 is SQVTM and CDR2 is ANQGSEA. The V segment lost 2 bases and the J segment 7 bases; nucleotides outside the gene matches: 12. The CDR3 totals 16 residues. The CDR3 coding sequence is TGCAGCGTTGAATCGTATGGGACTAGCTTGAGTAATGAGCAGTTCTTC. As protein: CSVESYGTSLSNEQFF.

The chain carries TRBV2 and TRBJ1-2; 7 nucleotides match TRBD1. The V gene end was trimmed by 4 bases and the J gene end by 2 bases; junction bases not matched to a gene: 4. Looked up from germline, CDR1 is SNHLY and CDR2 is FYNNEI. The CDR3 extends over 14 amino acids. CDR3 coding DNA: TGTGCCAGCAGTGGATGGACAGGAAACTATGGCTACACCTTC. This codes for CASSGWTGNYGYTF.

The V and J genes are TRBV14 and TRBJ2-1; 8 bases are shared with TRBD2. Germline CDR1 and CDR2: SGHDN and FVKESK. This CDR3 has 15 amino acids. J lost 4 bases, V lost 4 bases, and 6 bases had no gene match. The CDR3 nucleotides are TGTGCCAGCAGCCTCTTACTAGCGGAGTACAATGAGCAGTTCTTC. Its protein product is CASSLLLAEYNEQFF.

The chain has TRBV30 and TRBJ1-2; D is unresolved. V was pared by 3 bases and J by 8 bases, with 19 bases between. The germline gives CDR1 GTSNPN, CDR2 SVGIG (reference sequence). The CDR3 is 14 amino acids. The CDR3 DNA sequence: TGTGCCTGGAGGACGGGAAGCCGGGCCGGGGGCTACACCTTC. Translation: CAWRTGSRAGGYTF.

J is TRBJ1-3 and V is TRBV29-1, with 7 bases lining up with TRBD1. The CDR3 extends over 14 amino acids. Per germline, CDR1 SQVTM and CDR2 ANQGSEA. The trim removed 1 base at V and 2 bases at J, leaving 2 bases unmatched. The CDR3 is CSVEVQGTGNTIYF. The CDR3 DNA reads as TGCAGCGTTGAAGTACAGGGGACTGGAAACACCATATATTTT. Variable domain in full (rest from reference TRBV29-1 and TRBJ1-3): SAVISQKPSRDICQRGTSLTIQCQVDSQVTMMFWYRQQPGQSLTLIATANQGSEATYESGFVIDKFPISRPNLTFSTLTVSNMSPEDSSIYLCSVEVQGTGNTIYFGEGSWLTVV.

The V and J genes are TRBV6-4 and TRBJ2-3; 8 bases are a match to TRBD1. The CDR3 loop spans 16 amino acids. Trimming at V came to 0 bases and at J to 5 bases, leaving 7 bases not matched to a gene. Per germline, CDR1 MRHNA and CDR2 SNTAGT. DNA for the CDR3: TGTGCCAGCAGTGACTCGAATGGACAGGGAGGAGATACGCAGTATTTT. It yields the protein CASSDSNGQGGDTQYF.

This sequence joins TRBV14 and TRBJ1-4; D ambiguous. Germline loops: CDR1 SGHDN, CDR2 FVKESK. The CDR3 covers 16 residues. V lost 0 bases and J 0 bases, leaving 8 bases between the germline ends. The CDR3 DNA sequence: TGTGCCAGCAGCCAAGATTTCGGGGCAACTAATGAAAAACTGTTTTTT. Translation: CASSQDFGATNEKLFF.

The genes are TRBV5-1 and TRBJ2-1; 14 nucleotides align to TRBD2. Germline V gene lookup returns CDR1 SGHRS and CDR2 YFSETQ. CDR3 length: 15 amino acids. V trimming: 4 bases; J trimming: 7 bases; junction bases outside the gene matches: 4. CDR3 protein: CASSTGTSGSNEQFF. Written as DNA, the CDR3 is TGCGCCAGCAGCACAGGGACTAGCGGGAGTAATGAGCAGTTCTTC.

The rearrangement links TRBV5-8 to TRBJ1-5; perhaps TRBD1 as D (6 bases). The ends were cut back, 2 bases at V and 4 bases at J, with 16 bases in the middle. CDR1 and CDR2 (germline): SGHTS, YDEGEE. This CDR3 contains 16 residues. In DNA, the CDR3 is TGTGCCAGCAGCTTCGGGGGGCTAAAGTGGAATCAGCCCCAGCATTTT. It translates to CASSFGGLKWNQPQHF. Variable domain in full (rest from reference TRBV5-8 and TRBJ1-5): EAGVTQSPTHLIKTRGQQATLRCSPISGHTSVYWYQQALGLGLQFLLWYDEGEERNRGNFPPRFSGRQFPNYSSELNVNALELEDSALYLCASSFGGLKWNQPQHFGDGTRLSIL.

The chain joins TRBV28 to TRBJ2-1, with 9 bases aligning to TRBD2. CDR3 length: 15 amino acids. V gave up 7 bases and J gave up 8 bases; unmatched junction bases: 12. Germline V gene lookup returns CDR1 MDHEN and CDR2 SYDVKM. CDR3 sequence: CASMIKEREVYEQFF. The DNA for the CDR3 is TGTGCCAGCATGATCAAGGAGCGGGAGGTTTATGAGCAGTTCTTC.

Remarks on this clone: One end of the junction does not line up with germline, which may come from a read error. The genes are TRBV7-7 and TRBJ2-5, with TRBD1 identical over 9 bases. CDR3 size: 17 residues. Looked up from germline, CDR1 is SSHAT and CDR2 is FNYEAQ (reference sequence). The CDR3 DNA sequence: TGTGCTAGCAGCTTAAATGGGCCGACAGGGGGAGAAGAGACCCAGTACTTC. As protein: CASSLNGPTGGEETQYF.

The V call is TRBV6-5, the J call TRBJ2-3; the D gene is possibly TRBD1 (6 bases). V was trimmed by 3 bases and J by 3 bases, leaving 10 bases between them. This CDR3 is 14 amino acids long. The germline CDR1 and CDR2 sequences are MNHEY and SVGAGI. CDR3 sequence: CASSYVRGTDTQYF. Here the CDR3 DNA reads TGTGCCAGCAGTTATGTCAGGGGAACAGATACGCAGTATTTT.

The chain joins TRBV7-9 to TRBJ1-4; D is perhaps TRBD1 (6 bases). The CDR3 spans 18 residues. V was clipped by 5 bases and J by 0 bases, with 19 bases between them. The germline V gene has CDR1 SEHNR and CDR2 FQNEAQ (reference sequence). The CDR3 DNA reads TGTGCCAGCAGCCCGGGACATATGTCAGGAGCAACTAATGAAAAACTGTTTTTT. Its translation is CASSPGHMSGATNEKLFF.

The genes are TRBV7-9 and TRBJ2-1, with a weak D call TRBD2 (6 bases). Germline lookup yields CDR1 SEHNR and CDR2 FQNEAQ (reference sequence). V was clipped by 3 bases and J by 9 bases, with 9 bases between them. The CDR3 is 12 residues long. DNA of the CDR3: TGTGCCAGCAGCTTGACTAGTGGTGAGCAGTTCTTC. This encodes CASSLTSGEQFF.

V usage is TRBV10-1 and J usage is TRBJ2-5, with 16 positions matching TRBD2. CDR3 length: 20 amino acids. Germline CDR1 WNHNN, CDR2 SYGVQD (reference sequence). V lost 0 bases and J lost 0; bases outside the gene matches: 7. CDR3 DNA sequence: TGCGCCAGCAGTGAGTCCTTACAGGGACTAGCGGGAGGGAACCAAGAGACCCAGTACTTC. Translating it yields CASSESLQGLAGGNQETQYF.

The V call is TRBV24-1, the J call TRBJ2-1, with 8 bases identical to TRBD1. Trimming cost V 5 bases and J 10 bases; bases outside gene matches: 15. The CDR3 extends over 16 amino acids. CDR1 KGHDR and CDR2 SFDVKD come from the germline V gene. The DNA of the CDR3 is TGTGCCACCAGTGTGCTGGCCTCCCAGGGGGCAGAGGAGCAGTTCTTC. This codes for CATSVLASQGAEEQFF.

The chain combines TRBV4-1 with TRBJ2-1; 7 bases match TRBD2. V shed 1 base, J shed 3 bases, and the junction held 6 bases outside the gene matches. The CDR3 spans 16 residues. Germline CDR1 and CDR2: MGHRA and YSYEKL. The chain's CDR3 is CASSQVSAGDYNEQFF. The CDR3 DNA sequence: TGCGCCAGCAGCCAAGTATCGGCGGGAGACTACAATGAGCAGTTCTTC.

This chain joins TRBV25-1 and TRBJ2-7, with TRBD2 identical over 8 bases. Germline values: CDR1 MGHDK, CDR2 SYGVNS. The CDR3 loop spans 13 amino acids. J was trimmed by 4 bases and V by 7 bases; bases with no gene match: 6. The CDR3 is CASTTGGPYEQYF. CDR3 bases: TGTGCCAGCACCACGGGAGGGCCTTACGAGCAGTACTTC.

The J gene is TRBJ2-5, the V gene TRBV24-1, with 10 bases that match TRBD1. The CDR3 consists of 15 residues. V gave up 6 bases and J gave up 5 bases; unmatched junction bases: 8. CDR1 is KGHDR, CDR2 SFDVKD, per germline. The CDR3 region is CATSQTGGPRETQYF. Here the CDR3 DNA reads TGTGCCACCAGTCAGACAGGGGGCCCTAGGGAGACCCAGTACTTC.

Only one count was recorded for this clone. This chain connects TRBV6-1 to TRBJ2-7; D not resolved. There are 12 residues in the CDR3. V lost 2 bases, J lost 4 bases, and 6 bases lay in between. Germline values: CDR1 MNHNS, CDR2 SASEGT. CDR3 bases: TGTGCCAGCAGTGAAAATCAATACGAGCAGTACTTC. Amino acids: CASSENQYEQYF.